This is a list of T cell receptor beta chains from one sample in a study of OX40 agonist ivuxolimab in advanced cancers. Profiled with immunoSEQ multiplex PCR; TCRdb holds only in-frame clones, not every one. In the table there are 70,000 to 80,000 clones, 80% to 95% of which are singletons. The sample was CD4+ or CD8+ T cells sorted from blood, taken in a trial of the OX40 agonist ivuxolimab. The receptors stem from an adult with an advanced solid tumor such as melanoma, head and neck, liver or kidney cancer. Each CDR3 is given with its conserved first and last residue. Fields, in order: J gene, clone size, V gene, D gene, CDR3 DNA, CDR3 protein. A D gene is named only where the DNA matches it firmly. The size of a clone is reported for some rows only, either as once, few or many, or as a class for expanded clones.

TRBJ2-7 NA TRBV5-4 TRBD2 TGTGCCAGCAGCTCAGGGACTAGCGGGTATAGCTCCTACGAGCAGTACTTC CASSSGTSGYSSYEQYF
TRBJ2-1 medium-sized TRBV4-1 NA TGCGCCAGCAGCCAAGGGGTACAGGGAAGAGAGCAGTTCTTC CASSQGVQGREQFF
TRBJ2-2 NA TRBV21-1 NA TGTGCCAGCAGCAAGGATCCCCGGGGACAGGGATCCCCCGAGAACACCGGGGAGCTGTTTTTT CASSKDPRGQGSPENTGELFF
TRBJ2-7 NA TRBV29-1 TRBD1 TGCAGCGTGCTTCAGGGGGCGCTTGGGGACGAGCAGTACTTC CSVLQGALGDEQYF
TRBJ2-5 NA TRBV16 TRBD1 TGTGCCAGCAGCCAATGGGCCGACAGGGGGCCGGGCCAAGAGACCCAGTACTTC CASSQWADRGPGQETQYF
TRBJ1-5 NA TRBV30 NA TGTGCCTGGAAGGCAGACGTCGATTATAGCAATCAGCCCCAGCATTTT CAWKADVDYSNQPQHF
TRBJ1-1 once TRBV27 NA TGTGCCAGCAGTTTATCTAGGGGGACTGAAGCTTTCTTT CASSLSRGTEAFF
TRBJ1-1 NA TRBV4-1 TRBD1 TGCGCCAGCAGCCAAGATCCTGGGACAGGGGCCGCTGGGGGTTTCTTT CASSQDPGTGAAGGFF
TRBJ1-2 once TRBV28 NA TGTGCCAGCACAGACACAACAGTTTATGGCTACACCTTC CASTDTTVYGYTF
TRBJ2-5 NA TRBV29-1 NA TGCAGCGTCCGAGACCCCGGGCGAGAGACCCAGTACTTC CSVRDPGRETQYF
TRBJ1-2 once TRBV6-5 NA TGTGCCAGCAGTAGGGGGACTAACTATGGCTACACCTTC CASSRGTNYGYTF
TRBJ1-2 NA TRBV5-1 NA TGCGCCAGCAGCGCCTCGGGACACAACTATGGCTACACCTTC CASSASGHNYGYTF
TRBJ2-7 NA TRBV6-5 NA TGTGCCAGCAGTTACTATTCCATCCCGGGGGAGCAGTACTTC CASSYYSIPGEQYF
TRBJ1-1 NA TRBV6-4 NA TGTGCCAGCAGTGAAGAGCTGAACACTGAAGCTTTCTTT CASSEELNTEAFF
TRBJ1-5 few TRBV7-2 TRBD1 TGTGCCAGCAGCAAAGGGACAGGGGGCTCTCAGCCCCAGCATTTT CASSKGTGGSQPQHF
TRBJ1-1 NA TRBV11-2 NA TGTGCCAGCAGCTTAAGGGGAGTAATGAACACTGAAGCTTTCTTT CASSLRGVMNTEAFF
TRBJ2-3 NA TRBV13 TRBD2 TGTGCCAGCAGCGGGAGGACTAGCGGGCGGACAGATACGCAGTATTTT CASSGRTSGRTDTQYF
TRBJ2-7 NA TRBV19 NA TGTGCCAGTAGTATTCCAGGACAGACCTACGAGCAGTACTTC CASSIPGQTYEQYF
TRBJ2-3 NA TRBV4-1 TRBD1 TGCGCCAGCAGCCCCGGACAGGGCGCTGATACGCAGTATTTT CASSPGQGADTQYF
TRBJ1-5 NA TRBV30 NA TGTGCCTGGAGTGGATGGGGCGGCGGGCCCCAGCATTTT CAWSGWGGGPQHF
TRBJ1-1 few TRBV19 NA TGTGCCAGTAGTAGCCAGAGATCGAACACTGAAGCTTTCTTT CASSSQRSNTEAFF
TRBJ2-7 NA TRBV30 TRBD2 TGTGCCTGGAGTCTAGGACTAGCGGGGTACTACGAGCAGTACTTC CAWSLGLAGYYEQYF
TRBJ2-7 NA TRBV11-3 NA TGTGCCAGCAGCCCCGGAGCCGAGCAGTACTTC CASSPGAEQYF
TRBJ1-1 NA TRBV6-5 NA TGTGCCAGCAGTCTGGGGATCGAAGCTTTCTTT CASSLGIEAFF
TRBJ1-5 NA TRBV6-6 NA TGTACCAGCAGTTACTCGGTCCCCCCGGGCAATCAGCCCCAGCATTTT CTSSYSVPPGNQPQHF
TRBJ1-5 NA TRBV15 NA TGTGCCACCAGCAGATTATCTTCAGGGTATCAGCCCCAGCATTTT CATSRLSSGYQPQHF
TRBJ1-4 few TRBV7-9 TRBD1 TGTGCCAGCAGCTTAGGGACAGGGACTCTTGAAAAACTGTTTTTT CASSLGTGTLEKLFF
TRBJ2-3 once TRBV6-8 TRBD2 TGTGCCAGCAGTTGTAGGGGGAAAGCGGGAGGGCACAGAGATACGCAGTATTTT CASSCRGKAGGHRDTQYF
TRBJ1-3 NA TRBV5-8 NA TGTGCCAGCAGCTTGGTCTCTGGAAACACCATATATTTT CASSLVSGNTIYF
TRBJ2-1 NA TRBV6-5 NA TGTGCCAGCAGTTACTCCGGGACACCGTACAATGAGCAGTTCTTC CASSYSGTPYNEQFF
TRBJ1-5 NA TRBV7-2 NA TGTGCCAGCAGCCCAATGACAGGAAATAGCAATCAGCCCCAGCATTTT CASSPMTGNSNQPQHF
TRBJ2-3 NA TRBV28 NA TGTGCCAGCAGTTTATTAGGACTCACACCAGATACGCAGTATTTT CASSLLGLTPDTQYF
TRBJ1-5 NA TRBV5-5 NA TGTGCCAGCAGCTCGGGTCGTCAGCGGCCGGAACGAGATAGCAATCAGCCCCAGCATTTT CASSSGRQRPERDSNQPQHF
TRBJ2-7 NA TRBV30 NA TGTGCCTGGGGAGGCTCCCTCGAGCAGTACTTC CAWGGSLEQYF
TRBJ1-4 NA TRBV27 NA TGTGCCAGCAGTTTTGGGAAAGGGGAGGGTACTAATGAAAAACTGTTTTTT CASSFGKGEGTNEKLFF
TRBJ2-1 NA TRBV11-3 NA TGTGCCAGCAGCTCCAGGGCCAGCTCCTACAATGAGCAGTTCTTC CASSSRASSYNEQFF
TRBJ1-1 NA TRBV12-2 NA TGTGCAAGTCGGTGGAGACGGGACAGGGCAAACACTGAAGCTTTCTTT CASRWRRDRANTEAFF
TRBJ2-1 NA TRBV28 TRBD2 TGTGCCAGCAGTCCCCTCGGGACTAGCGGGAGTAGAAATGAGCAGTTCTTC CASSPLGTSGSRNEQFF
TRBJ1-3 NA TRBV4-3 NA TGCGCCAGCAGCCAAGGGGGAAACAAGGGAAACACCATATATTTT CASSQGGNKGNTIYF
TRBJ1-2 NA TRBV7-2 NA TGTGCCAGCAGCTTAGGGGAAATCTACTATGGCTACACCTTC CASSLGEIYYGYTF
TRBJ2-5 NA TRBV11-3 TRBD2 TGTGCCAGCAGCTTAAGGGAGCGGGACTTTTTAGAGACCCAGTACTTC CASSLRERDFLETQYF
TRBJ2-7 NA TRBV15 NA TGTGCCACCAGCAGAGATCTTCCGGCGGGAAGCTCCTACGAGCAGTACTTC CATSRDLPAGSSYEQYF
TRBJ1-2 NA TRBV11-3 NA TGTGCCAGCAGCTTCGCAACCCACTCTTGGATTAACTATGGCTACACCTTC CASSFATHSWINYGYTF
TRBJ2-5 NA TRBV10-3 NA TGTGCCATCAGTGGGGGACTTTTAAAAGAGACCCAGTACTTC CAISGGLLKETQYF
TRBJ2-1 NA TRBV12-5 TRBD2 TGTGCCAGTAAACAGACTAGCGGGAGCAATGAGCAGTTCTTC CASKQTSGSNEQFF
TRBJ2-7 NA TRBV11-3 TRBD1 TGTGCCAGCAGCTTGGACAGGACAGGAGGCTCCTACGAGCAGTACTTC CASSLDRTGGSYEQYF
TRBJ2-5 NA TRBV25-1 TRBD1 TGTGCCAGCAGTGAAGGATGGGGACAGGGTCCAGAGACCCAGTACTTC CASSEGWGQGPETQYF
TRBJ1-1 NA TRBV10-3 NA TGTGCCATCAGTGGGGGGGGTAGGAACACTGAAGCTTTCTTT CAISGGGRNTEAFF
TRBJ2-4 NA TRBV18 TRBD2 TGTGCCAGCTCACCAGTCCCTCGGGGCGGGAGGACAGTTAACAAAAACATTCAGTACTTC CASSPVPRGGRTVNKNIQYF